This T cell receptor beta chain was retrieved from a study of neoadjuvant nivolumab and ipilimumab in lung cancer. Germline lookup yields CDR1 SGHRS and CDR2 YFSETQ. Trimming at V came to 3 bases and at J to 5 bases, leaving 6 bases not matched to a gene. This CDR3 contains 15 residues. Produced via immunoSEQ multiplex PCR; TCRdb's table is partial and in-frame only. Counted here are about 38,000 clones, approximately 92% occurring once; the ten biggest clones make up approximately 3.4%. The rearrangement uses TRBV5-1 and TRBJ2-3, with 10 bases matching TRBD1. The sequence came from an adult with non-small cell lung cancer. Sequences were derived from peripheral blood, sampled before neoadjuvant nivolumab, alone or with ipilimumab. The CDR3 region has the DNA TGCGCCAGCAGCTCCGAGACAGGGGGCAGAGATACGCAGTATTTT. Protein sequence: CASSSETGGRDTQYF.